The TCR beta chain described here comes from a study of blood T cell repertoires in COVID-19. Clones were read by immunoSEQ multiplex PCR, and TCRdb kept only the in-frame ones, dropping some. In the table there are under 35,000 clones, 80% of which are singletons. V lost 1 base, J lost 5 bases, and 3 bases stayed unmatched. The CDR3 consists of 15 residues. CDR1 SGHRS and CDR2 YFSETQ come from the germline V gene. This clonotype originated in a man older than 75 with acute or convalescent COVID-19. V usage is TRBV5-1 and J usage is TRBJ2-5, with 12 nucleotides matching TRBD1. The sequencing input was peripheral blood. The CDR3 reads CASSLWDRGRETQYF. The CDR3 coding sequence is TGCGCCAGCAGCTTGTGGGACAGGGGGCGGGAGACCCAGTACTTC.